This is a list of T cell receptor beta chains from one sample in a study of cytomegalovirus exposure and HLA in healthy donors. TCRdb's table, derived via immunoSEQ multiplex PCR, lists solely in-frame clones and lacks some. The sample lists 110,000 or so clones; about nine tenths were seen once. Sequenced: PBMCs. The receptors derive from a young woman in good health and CMV-seronegative. Both conserved end residues are part of each CDR3. A D gene is named only where the DNA matches it firmly. Where a row states a size, it is once, few, many or the class of an expanded clone; other rows omit it.

V gene: TRBV29-1
J gene: TRBJ1-2
clone size: -
D gene: -
CDR3 protein: CSVEKGAQGYTF
CDR3 DNA: TGCAGCGTTGAGAAAGGGGCGCAAGGCTACACCTTC

V gene: TRBV9
J gene: TRBJ2-7
clone size: -
D gene: TRBD1
CDR3 protein: CASSASTGQGYEQYF
CDR3 DNA: TGTGCCAGCAGCGCATCGACCGGACAGGGCTACGAGCAGTACTTC

V gene: TRBV7-3
J gene: TRBJ2-1
clone size: -
D gene: TRBD2
CDR3 protein: CASSLGGGNEQFF
CDR3 DNA: TGTGCCAGCAGCTTAGGCGGGGGTAATGAGCAGTTCTTC

V gene: TRBV9
J gene: TRBJ2-2
clone size: -
D gene: -
CDR3 protein: CASSVDGRGHTGELFF
CDR3 DNA: TGTGCCAGCAGCGTAGACGGGAGAGGTCACACCGGGGAGCTGTTTTTT

V gene: TRBV9
J gene: TRBJ1-5
clone size: once
D gene: -
CDR3 protein: CASSVSGNQPQHF
CDR3 DNA: TGTGCCAGCAGCGTATCGGGGAATCAGCCCCAGCATTTT

V gene: TRBV7-2
J gene: TRBJ2-2
clone size: -
D gene: TRBD2
CDR3 protein: CASSPYPSGLTGELFF
CDR3 DNA: TGTGCCAGCAGCCCCTACCCTAGCGGATTAACCGGGGAGCTGTTTTTT

V gene: TRBV27
J gene: TRBJ1-2
clone size: -
D gene: -
CDR3 protein: CASSFISAFGVNGYTF
CDR3 DNA: TGTGCCAGCAGTTTTATCTCCGCGTTCGGAGTGAATGGCTACACCTTC

V gene: TRBV4-3
J gene: TRBJ1-4
clone size: -
D gene: -
CDR3 protein: CASSLIGDYNEKLFF
CDR3 DNA: TGCGCCAGCAGCCTCATAGGGGACTATAATGAAAAACTGTTTTTT

V gene: TRBV6-5
J gene: TRBJ2-7
clone size: -
D gene: TRBD2
CDR3 protein: CASSYEAGGVYEQYF
CDR3 DNA: TGTGCCAGCAGTTACGAAGCGGGGGGCGTCTACGAGCAGTACTTC

V gene: TRBV4-3
J gene: TRBJ1-1
clone size: once
D gene: -
CDR3 protein: CASSQAQGLNTEAFF
CDR3 DNA: TGCGCCAGCAGCCAAGCCCAGGGATTGAACACTGAAGCTTTCTTT

V gene: TRBV28
J gene: TRBJ1-2
clone size: once
D gene: TRBD1
CDR3 protein: CASTPTGGYGYTF
CDR3 DNA: TGTGCCAGCACCCCGACAGGGGGCTATGGCTACACCTTC

V gene: TRBV4-3
J gene: TRBJ1-2
clone size: -
D gene: -
CDR3 protein: CASSHLTSPANYGYTF
CDR3 DNA: TGCGCCAGCAGCCACTTGACATCCCCGGCTAACTATGGCTACACCTTC

V gene: TRBV6-5
J gene: TRBJ1-5
clone size: once
D gene: TRBD1
CDR3 protein: CASSWAGGQPQHF
CDR3 DNA: TGTGCCAGCAGTTGGGCAGGGGGTCAGCCCCAGCATTTT

V gene: TRBV15
J gene: TRBJ1-1
clone size: -
D gene: -
CDR3 protein: CATSRVKGYFTEAFF
CDR3 DNA: TGTGCCACCAGCAGAGTTAAGGGGTATTTCACTGAAGCTTTCTTT

V gene: TRBV2
J gene: TRBJ2-3
clone size: once
D gene: -
CDR3 protein: CASSAQRGTDTQYF
CDR3 DNA: TGTGCCAGCAGTGCCCAGCGGGGCACAGATACGCAGTATTTT

V gene: TRBV5-6
J gene: TRBJ1-1
clone size: -
D gene: -
CDR3 protein: CASSSGLLRGEAFF
CDR3 DNA: TGTGCCAGCAGCTCAGGACTGCTCAGGGGTGAAGCTTTCTTT

V gene: TRBV7-9
J gene: TRBJ1-2
clone size: few
D gene: -
CDR3 protein: CASSFRQGDGYTF
CDR3 DNA: TGTGCCAGCAGCTTCCGTCAGGGTGATGGCTACACCTTC

V gene: TRBV4-2
J gene: TRBJ2-2
clone size: -
D gene: -
CDR3 protein: CASSQGEGAGELFF
CDR3 DNA: TGTGCCAGCAGCCAGGGCGAAGGGGCCGGGGAGCTGTTTTTT

V gene: TRBV30
J gene: TRBJ1-6
clone size: -
D gene: -
CDR3 protein: CAWSPPGGRTSPLHF
CDR3 DNA: TGTGCCTGGAGCCCCCCGGGGGGGCGGACTTCACCCCTCCACTTT

V gene: TRBV5-6
J gene: TRBJ2-3
clone size: -
D gene: TRBD2
CDR3 protein: CASSPWRGGRGQYF
CDR3 DNA: TGTGCCAGCAGCCCGTGGCGGGGGGGCCGTGGGCAGTATTTT

V gene: TRBV6-5
J gene: TRBJ2-5
clone size: -
D gene: -
CDR3 protein: CASSYRRQGGETQYF
CDR3 DNA: TGTGCCAGCAGTTACCGTAGGCAGGGTGGCGAGACCCAGTACTTC

V gene: TRBV9
J gene: TRBJ2-5
clone size: -
D gene: -
CDR3 protein: CASSVTGVGETQYF
CDR3 DNA: TGTGCCAGCAGCGTAACCGGGGTAGGGGAGACCCAGTACTTC

V gene: TRBV7-3
J gene: TRBJ2-1
clone size: -
D gene: TRBD1
CDR3 protein: CASSIIQGNEQFF
CDR3 DNA: TGTGCCAGCAGCATAATACAGGGGAATGAGCAGTTCTTC

V gene: TRBV28
J gene: TRBJ2-2
clone size: -
D gene: TRBD1
CDR3 protein: CASSSPGGTGELFF
CDR3 DNA: TGTGCCAGCAGCTCCCCAGGGGGAACCGGGGAGCTGTTTTTT

V gene: TRBV15
J gene: TRBJ1-2
clone size: -
D gene: TRBD1
CDR3 protein: CATSSTSGRGRGGGYTF
CDR3 DNA: TGTGCCACCAGCTCCACATCGGGAAGGGGGCGAGGAGGCGGCTACACCTTC

V gene: TRBV10-3
J gene: TRBJ2-7
clone size: -
D gene: -
CDR3 protein: CAGGLKRVPYEQYF
CDR3 DNA: TGTGCCGGCGGACTCAAAAGGGTTCCCTACGAGCAGTACTTC

V gene: TRBV5-1
J gene: TRBJ2-1
clone size: -
D gene: TRBD2
CDR3 protein: CASSLTTSGHNEQFF
CDR3 DNA: TGCGCCAGCAGCTTGACGACTAGCGGTCACAATGAGCAGTTCTTC

V gene: TRBV7-2
J gene: TRBJ2-3
clone size: -
D gene: TRBD2
CDR3 protein: CASSLSGGAGDTQYF
CDR3 DNA: TGTGCCAGCAGCTTAAGCGGGGGGGCAGGAGATACGCAGTATTTT

V gene: TRBV6-1
J gene: TRBJ2-1
clone size: -
D gene: TRBD2
CDR3 protein: CASSDVAGVSPWGNEQFF
CDR3 DNA: TGTGCCAGCAGTGACGTAGCGGGGGTTAGCCCTTGGGGCAATGAGCAGTTCTTC

V gene: TRBV19
J gene: TRBJ1-5
clone size: -
D gene: -
CDR3 protein: CASSTPGPWPQHF
CDR3 DNA: TGTGCCAGTAGTACCCCTGGGCCGTGGCCCCAGCATTTT

V gene: TRBV6-5
J gene: TRBJ1-1
clone size: -
D gene: -
CDR3 protein: CASSGGQDTEAFF
CDR3 DNA: TGTGCCAGCAGCGGGGGGCAGGACACTGAAGCTTTCTTT

V gene: TRBV6-5
J gene: TRBJ2-7
clone size: -
D gene: TRBD1
CDR3 protein: CASRSRGTGTYEQYF
CDR3 DNA: TGTGCCAGCAGGTCAAGAGGGACAGGGACCTACGAGCAGTACTTC

V gene: TRBV30
J gene: TRBJ1-2
clone size: once
D gene: -
CDR3 protein: CAWSAIPTARGGYTF
CDR3 DNA: TGTGCCTGGAGTGCTATCCCAACAGCAAGGGGTGGCTACACCTTC

V gene: TRBV19
J gene: TRBJ2-7
clone size: -
D gene: -
CDR3 protein: CASNPAGLPYEQYF
CDR3 DNA: TGTGCCAGTAACCCAGCAGGGCTGCCCTACGAGCAGTACTTC

V gene: TRBV28
J gene: TRBJ1-2
clone size: -
D gene: -
CDR3 protein: CASSRAIDVYGYTF
CDR3 DNA: TGTGCCAGCAGTAGAGCGATCGATGTTTATGGCTACACCTTC

V gene: TRBV6-1
J gene: TRBJ2-7
clone size: -
D gene: TRBD2
CDR3 protein: CASRREAGGPVEQYF
CDR3 DNA: TGTGCCAGCAGACGTGAAGCGGGAGGGCCCGTCGAGCAGTACTTC

V gene: TRBV6-6
J gene: TRBJ2-7
clone size: -
D gene: TRBD1
CDR3 protein: CASSPGTGDYEQYF
CDR3 DNA: TGTGCCAGCAGCCCCGGGACAGGGGACTACGAGCAGTACTTC

V gene: TRBV27
J gene: TRBJ2-7
clone size: -
D gene: -
CDR3 protein: CASSLSTGEKGYEQYF
CDR3 DNA: TGTGCCAGCAGTTTATCGACGGGGGAAAAGGGATACGAGCAGTACTTC

V gene: TRBV7-2
J gene: TRBJ2-1
clone size: -
D gene: -
CDR3 protein: CASSPALGAPNNEQFF
CDR3 DNA: TGTGCCAGCAGCCCCGCTTTGGGGGCCCCAAACAATGAGCAGTTCTTC

V gene: TRBV7-8
J gene: TRBJ2-7
clone size: -
D gene: -
CDR3 protein: CASSPPSSYEQYF
CDR3 DNA: TGTGCCAGCAGCCCCCCGAGTTCCTACGAGCAGTACTTC

V gene: TRBV29-1
J gene: TRBJ2-7
clone size: -
D gene: TRBD1
CDR3 protein: CSVLQGAGYEQYF
CDR3 DNA: TGCAGCGTTCTTCAGGGGGCTGGATACGAGCAGTACTTC